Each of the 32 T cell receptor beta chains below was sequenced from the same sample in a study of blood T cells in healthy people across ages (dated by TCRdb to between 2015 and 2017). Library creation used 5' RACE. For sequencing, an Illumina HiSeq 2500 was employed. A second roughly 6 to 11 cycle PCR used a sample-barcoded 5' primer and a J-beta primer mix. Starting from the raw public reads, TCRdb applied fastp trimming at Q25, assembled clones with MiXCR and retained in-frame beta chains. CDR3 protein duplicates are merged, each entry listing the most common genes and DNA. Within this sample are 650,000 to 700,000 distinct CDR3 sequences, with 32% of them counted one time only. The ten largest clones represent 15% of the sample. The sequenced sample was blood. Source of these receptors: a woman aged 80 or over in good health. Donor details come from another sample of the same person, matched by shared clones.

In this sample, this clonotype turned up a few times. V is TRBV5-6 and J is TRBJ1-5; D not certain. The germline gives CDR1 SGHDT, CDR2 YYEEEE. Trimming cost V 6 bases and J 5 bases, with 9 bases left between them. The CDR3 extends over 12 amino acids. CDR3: CASNSLDQPQHF. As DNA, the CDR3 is TGTGCCAGCAACTCGCTAGATCAGCCCCAGCATTTT.

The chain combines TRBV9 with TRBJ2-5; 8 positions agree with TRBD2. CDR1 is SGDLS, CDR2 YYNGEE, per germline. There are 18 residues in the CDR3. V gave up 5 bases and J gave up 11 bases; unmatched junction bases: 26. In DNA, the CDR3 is TGTGCCAGCAGTTCCGGACTAGCAGGTCGAGGGCTTTTGAATGGGCAGTACTTC. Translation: CASSSGLAGRGLLNGQYF. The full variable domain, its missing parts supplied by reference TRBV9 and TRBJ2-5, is DSGVTQTPKHLITATGQRVTLRCSPRSGDLSVYWYQQSLDQGLQFLIQYYNGEERAKGNILERFSAQQFPDLHSELNLSSLELGDSALYFCASSSGLAGRGLLNGQYFGPGTRLLVL.

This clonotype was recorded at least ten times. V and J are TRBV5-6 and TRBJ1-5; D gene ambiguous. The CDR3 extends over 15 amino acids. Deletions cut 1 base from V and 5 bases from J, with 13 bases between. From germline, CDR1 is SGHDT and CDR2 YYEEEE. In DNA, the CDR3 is TGTGCCAGCAGCTTGTTAAGTAGACAAGATCAGCCCCAGCATTTT. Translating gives CASSLLSRQDQPQHF. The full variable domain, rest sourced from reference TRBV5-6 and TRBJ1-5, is DAGVTQSPTHLIKTRGQQVTLRCSPKSGHDTVSWYQQALGQGPQFIFQYYEEEERQRGNFPDRFSGHQFPNYSSELNVNALLLGDSALYLCASSLLSRQDQPQHFGDGTRLSIL.

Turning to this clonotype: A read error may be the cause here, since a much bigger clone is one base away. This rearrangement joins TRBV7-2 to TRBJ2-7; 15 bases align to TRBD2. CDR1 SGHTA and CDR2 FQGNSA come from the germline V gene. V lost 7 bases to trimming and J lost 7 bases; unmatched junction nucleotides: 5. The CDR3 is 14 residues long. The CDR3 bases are TGTGCCAGCAATCCGGGACTAGCGGGGGGTGAGCAGTACTTC. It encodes CASNPGLAGGEQYF.

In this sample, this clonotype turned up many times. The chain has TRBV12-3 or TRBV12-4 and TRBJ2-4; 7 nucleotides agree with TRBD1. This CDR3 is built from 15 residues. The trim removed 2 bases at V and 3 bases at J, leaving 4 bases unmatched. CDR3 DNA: TGTGCCAGCAGTTTACCTACAGGGGTCAAAAACATTCAGTACTTC. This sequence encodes CASSLPTGVKNIQYF.

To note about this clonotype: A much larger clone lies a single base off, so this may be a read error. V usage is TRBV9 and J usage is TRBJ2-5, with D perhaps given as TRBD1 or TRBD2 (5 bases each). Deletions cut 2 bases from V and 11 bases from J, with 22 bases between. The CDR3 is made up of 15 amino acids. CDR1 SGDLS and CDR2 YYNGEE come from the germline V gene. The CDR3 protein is CASSVASGPGNEQYF. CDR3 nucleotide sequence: TGTGCCAGCAGCGTTGCCTCGGGACCGGGGAATGAGCAGTACTTC.

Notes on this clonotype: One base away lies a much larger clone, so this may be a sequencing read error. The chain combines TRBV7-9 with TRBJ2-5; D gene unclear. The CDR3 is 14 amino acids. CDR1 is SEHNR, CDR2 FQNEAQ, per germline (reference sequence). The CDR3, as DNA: TGTACCAGCAGCTTAGCCGGGTCCCAAGAGACCCAGTACTTC. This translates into CTSSLAGSQETQYF.

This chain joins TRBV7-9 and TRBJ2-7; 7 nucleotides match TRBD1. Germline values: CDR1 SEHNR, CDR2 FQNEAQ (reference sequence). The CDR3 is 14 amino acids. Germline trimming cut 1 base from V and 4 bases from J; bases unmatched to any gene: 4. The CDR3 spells CASSLGQGQYEQYF. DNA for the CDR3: TGTGCCAGCAGCTTAGGACAGGGACAGTACGAGCAGTACTTC.

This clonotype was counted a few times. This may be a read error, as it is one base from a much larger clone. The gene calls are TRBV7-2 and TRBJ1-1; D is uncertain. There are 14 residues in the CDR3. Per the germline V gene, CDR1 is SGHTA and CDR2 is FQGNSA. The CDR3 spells CACSLGPRNTEAFF. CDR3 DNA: TGTGCCTGCAGCTTAGGACCCCGGAACACTGAAGCTTTCTTT.

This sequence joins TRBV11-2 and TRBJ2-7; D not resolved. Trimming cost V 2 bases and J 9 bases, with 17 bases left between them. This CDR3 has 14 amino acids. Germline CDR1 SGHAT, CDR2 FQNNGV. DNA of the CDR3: TGTGCCAGCAGCTTACAGGCTAGGTCGATGGTGCAGTACTTC. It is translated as CASSLQARSMVQYF.

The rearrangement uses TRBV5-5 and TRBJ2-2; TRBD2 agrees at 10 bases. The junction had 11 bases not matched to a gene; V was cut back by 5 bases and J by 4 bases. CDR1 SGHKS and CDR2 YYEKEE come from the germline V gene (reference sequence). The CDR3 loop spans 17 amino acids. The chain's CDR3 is CASSLIVTSGVTGELFF. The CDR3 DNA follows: TGTGCCAGCAGTCTGATCGTTACTAGCGGGGTCACCGGGGAGCTGTTTTTT.

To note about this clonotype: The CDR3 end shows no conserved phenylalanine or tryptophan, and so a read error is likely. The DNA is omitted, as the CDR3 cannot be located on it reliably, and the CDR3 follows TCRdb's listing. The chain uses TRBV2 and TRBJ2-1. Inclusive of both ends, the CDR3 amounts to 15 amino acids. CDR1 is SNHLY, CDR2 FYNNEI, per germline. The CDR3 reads CASSEFRLDGYTFGS.

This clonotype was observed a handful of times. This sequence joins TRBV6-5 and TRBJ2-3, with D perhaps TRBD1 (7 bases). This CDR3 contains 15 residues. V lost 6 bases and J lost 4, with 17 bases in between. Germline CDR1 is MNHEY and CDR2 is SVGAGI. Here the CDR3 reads CASSPRGRRADTQYF. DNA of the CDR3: TGTGCCAGCAGCCCCAGGGGGAGGAGAGCAGATACGCAGTATTTT.

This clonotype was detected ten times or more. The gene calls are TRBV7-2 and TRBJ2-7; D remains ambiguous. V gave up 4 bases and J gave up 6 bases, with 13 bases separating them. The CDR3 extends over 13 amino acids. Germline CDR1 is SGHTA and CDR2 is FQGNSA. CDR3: CASSSGPPGEQYF. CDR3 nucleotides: TGTGCCAGCAGCTCCGGGCCCCCTGGCGAGCAGTACTTC.

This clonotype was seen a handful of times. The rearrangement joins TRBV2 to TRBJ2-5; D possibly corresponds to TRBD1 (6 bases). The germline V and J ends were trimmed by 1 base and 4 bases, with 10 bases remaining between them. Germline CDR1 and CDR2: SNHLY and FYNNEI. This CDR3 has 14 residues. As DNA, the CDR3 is TGTGCCAGCAGTGAAGTTGGGGGCCGAGAGACCCAGTACTTC. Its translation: CASSEVGGRETQYF.

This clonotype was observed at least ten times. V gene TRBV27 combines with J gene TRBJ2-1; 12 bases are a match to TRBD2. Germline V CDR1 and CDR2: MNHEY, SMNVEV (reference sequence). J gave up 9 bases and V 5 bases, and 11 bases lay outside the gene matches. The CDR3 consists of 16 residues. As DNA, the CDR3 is TGTGCCAGCAGTAACAACCTAGCGGGGGGGCCAGGTGAGCAGTTCTTC. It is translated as CASSNNLAGGPGEQFF.

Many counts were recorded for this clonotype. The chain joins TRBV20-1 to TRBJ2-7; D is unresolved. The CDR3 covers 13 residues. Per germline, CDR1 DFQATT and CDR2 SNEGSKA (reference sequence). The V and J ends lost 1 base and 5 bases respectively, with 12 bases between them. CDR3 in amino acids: CSARASPDHEQYF. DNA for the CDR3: TGCAGTGCTAGAGCGTCCCCCGACCACGAGCAGTACTTC.

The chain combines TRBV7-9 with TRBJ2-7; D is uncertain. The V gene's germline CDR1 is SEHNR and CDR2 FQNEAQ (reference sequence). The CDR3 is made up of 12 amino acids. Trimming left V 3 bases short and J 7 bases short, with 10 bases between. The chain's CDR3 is CASSFPNREQYF. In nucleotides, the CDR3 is TGTGCCAGCAGCTTCCCCAATAGAGAGCAGTACTTC.

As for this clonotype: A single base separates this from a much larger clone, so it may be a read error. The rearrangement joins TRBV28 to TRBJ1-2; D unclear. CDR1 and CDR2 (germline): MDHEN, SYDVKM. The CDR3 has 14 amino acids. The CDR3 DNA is TGTGCCAGCAGCGGCGGAGGACGCAACTGTGGCTACACCTTC. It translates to CASSGGGRNCGYTF.

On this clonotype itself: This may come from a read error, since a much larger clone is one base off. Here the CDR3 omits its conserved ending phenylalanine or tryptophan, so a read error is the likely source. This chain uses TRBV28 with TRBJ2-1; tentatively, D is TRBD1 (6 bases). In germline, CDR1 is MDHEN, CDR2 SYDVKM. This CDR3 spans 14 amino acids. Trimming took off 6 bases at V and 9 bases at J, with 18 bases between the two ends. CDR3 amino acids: CASSTFRDNAEQFV. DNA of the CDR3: TGTGCCAGCAGCACGTTTAGGGACAACGCTGAGCAGTTCGTC.

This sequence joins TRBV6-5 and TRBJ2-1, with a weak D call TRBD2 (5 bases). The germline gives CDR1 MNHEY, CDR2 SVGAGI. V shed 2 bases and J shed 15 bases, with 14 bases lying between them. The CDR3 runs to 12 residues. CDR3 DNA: TGTGCCAGCAGTTACGGGTCCGGGGTGGGGTTCTTC. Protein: CASSYGSGVGFF.

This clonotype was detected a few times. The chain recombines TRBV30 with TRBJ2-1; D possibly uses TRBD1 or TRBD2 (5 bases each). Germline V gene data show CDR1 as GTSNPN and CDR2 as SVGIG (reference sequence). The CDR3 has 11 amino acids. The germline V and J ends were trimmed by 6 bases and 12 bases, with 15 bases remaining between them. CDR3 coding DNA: TGTGCCTGTACCGACGGGACCCCGCAGTTCTTC. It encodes CACTDGTPQFF.

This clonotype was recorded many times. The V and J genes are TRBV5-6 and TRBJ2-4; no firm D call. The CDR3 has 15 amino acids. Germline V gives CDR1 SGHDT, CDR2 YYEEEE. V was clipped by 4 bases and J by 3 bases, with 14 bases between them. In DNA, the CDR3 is TGTGCCAGCAGCGAGGACGGGCAAGGCAAAAACATTCAGTACTTC. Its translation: CASSEDGQGKNIQYF.

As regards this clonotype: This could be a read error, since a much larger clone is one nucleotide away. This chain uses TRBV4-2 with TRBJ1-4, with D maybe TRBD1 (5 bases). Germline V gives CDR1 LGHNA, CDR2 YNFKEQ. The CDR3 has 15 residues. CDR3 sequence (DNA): TGTGTCAGCAGCCAAGATGGGGCGGGGCATGAAAAACTGTTTTTT. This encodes CVSSQDGAGHEKLFF.

The CDR3 coding sequence is TGCAGTGCTGTTGGACAGGGATTCTACAATGAGCAGTTCTTC. Its translation: CSAVGQGFYNEQFF. The V call is TRBV20-1, the J call TRBJ2-1; TRBD1 aligns across 8 bases. Germline assignment: CDR1 DFQATT and CDR2 SNEGSKA (reference sequence). The CDR3 is 14 residues long. The ends lost 5 bases at V and 3 bases at J; junction bases unmatched: 6.

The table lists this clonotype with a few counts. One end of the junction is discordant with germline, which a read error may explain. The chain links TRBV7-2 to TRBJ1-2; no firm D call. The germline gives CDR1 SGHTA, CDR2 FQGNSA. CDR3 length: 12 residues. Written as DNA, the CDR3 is TGTGCCTGCAGCTCATCCGGCTATGGCTACACCTTC. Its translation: CACSSSGYGYTF.

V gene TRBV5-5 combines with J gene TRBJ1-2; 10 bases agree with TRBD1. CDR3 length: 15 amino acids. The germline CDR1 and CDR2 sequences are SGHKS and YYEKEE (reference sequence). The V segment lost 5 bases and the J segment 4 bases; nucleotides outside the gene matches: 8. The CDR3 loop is CASRRQGAGGYGYTF. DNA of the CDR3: TGTGCCAGCAGGCGACAGGGGGCGGGTGGCTATGGCTACACCTTC. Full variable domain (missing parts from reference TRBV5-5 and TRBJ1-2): DAGVTQSPTHLIKTRGQQVTLRCSPISGHKSVSWYQQVLGQGPQFIFQYYEKEERGRGNFPDRFSARQFPNYSSELNVNALLLGDSALYLCASRRQGAGGYGYTFGSGTRLTVV.

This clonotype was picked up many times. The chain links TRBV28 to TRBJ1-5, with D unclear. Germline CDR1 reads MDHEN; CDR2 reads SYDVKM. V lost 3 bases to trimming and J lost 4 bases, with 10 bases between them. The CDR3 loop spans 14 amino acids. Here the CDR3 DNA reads TGTGCCAGCAGTTTGGGCAGCTTGAATCAGCCCCAGCATTTT. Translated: CASSLGSLNQPQHF.

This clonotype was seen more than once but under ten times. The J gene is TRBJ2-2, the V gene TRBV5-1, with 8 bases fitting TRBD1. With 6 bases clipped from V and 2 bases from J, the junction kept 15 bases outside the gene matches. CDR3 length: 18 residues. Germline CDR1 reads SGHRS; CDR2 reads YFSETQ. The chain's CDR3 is CASIQVNMGQDNTGELFF. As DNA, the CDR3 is TGCGCCAGCATCCAAGTTAACATGGGACAGGATAACACCGGGGAGCTGTTTTTT.

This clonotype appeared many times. CDR3 in amino acids: CASSLDTSYNSPLHF. In nucleotides, the CDR3 is TGCGCCAGCAGCTTGGACACTTCCTATAATTCACCCCTCCACTTT. The V and J genes are TRBV5-1 and TRBJ1-6; D remains ambiguous. This CDR3 is built from 15 residues. Trimming took 0 bases from V and 1 from J, leaving 5 bases between them. Germline CDR1 SGHRS, CDR2 YFSETQ.

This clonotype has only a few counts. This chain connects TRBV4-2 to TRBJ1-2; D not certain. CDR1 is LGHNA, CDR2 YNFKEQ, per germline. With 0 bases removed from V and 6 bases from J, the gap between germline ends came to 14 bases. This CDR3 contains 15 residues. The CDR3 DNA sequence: TGTGCCAGCAGCCAAGAAAGGGCCGACATCGATGGCTACACCTTC. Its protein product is CASSQERADIDGYTF.

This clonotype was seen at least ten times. The CDR3 region has the DNA TGTGCCAGCAGCCGGGATCACAAATCCAACTATGGCTACACCTTC. This gives the protein CASSRDHKSNYGYTF. V and J are TRBV3-1 and TRBJ1-2; D call uncertain. Germline assignment: CDR1 LGHDT and CDR2 YNNKEL (reference sequence). V lost 4 bases and J 2 bases, leaving 14 bases between the germline ends. The length of the CDR3 is 15 residues. Using reference TRBV3-1 and TRBJ1-2 for the parts outside the CDR3, the full variable domain is DTAVSQTPKYLVTQMGNDKSIKCEQNLGHDTMYWYKQDSKKFLKIMFSYNNKELIINETVPNRFSPKSPDKAHLNLHINSLELGDSAVYFCASSRDHKSNYGYTFGSGTRLTVV.